This entry lists 14 T cell receptor beta chains sequenced from one sample in a study of T cell clonality in common variable immunodeficiency. TCRdb keeps only in-frame clones here, not all; method: immunoSEQ multiplex PCR. This repertoire lists 40,000 to 45,000 clones without singletons; less than 11% sits in the top ten. The sample consisted of peripheral blood mononuclear cells. The receptors shown here come from a person between 18 and 69 years old in good health.

This clone has a count of ten or more. Read data end 3 residues before the CDR3 end; the end is taken from the germline J gene. This chain links TRBV5-1 with TRBJ1-2, with unresolved D. The CDR3 contains 13 residues. The V gene lost 0 bases and the J gene lost 2 bases, with 5 bases spanning the gap. Germline lookup yields CDR1 SGHRS and CDR2 YFSETQ. The part of the CDR3 DNA that was read is TGCGCCAGCAGCTTGGACAGAAACTATGGC. Translated, it gives CASSLDRNYG. The complete CDR3 protein is CASSLDRNYGYTF.

This clone was observed many times. The read falls 3 residues short of the CDR3 end, and the missing part is taken from the germline J gene. The chain has TRBV5-1 and TRBJ1-6; TRBD1 might be the D (6 bases). V was cut by 2 bases and J by 10 bases, with 16 bases left in between. The V gene's germline CDR1 is SGHRS and CDR2 YFSETQ. The CDR3 is 15 residues long. The CDR3 DNA, read in part, is TGCGCCAGCAGCTTATCAGGGGTGTCTCTGTCACCC. Its translation: CASSLSGVSLSP. The entire CDR3 reads CASSLSGVSLSPLHF.

For this clone: The read is 3 residues too short to cover the CDR3 end, so that end is filled in from the germline J gene. The V and J genes are TRBV5-4 and TRBJ2-7; 9 nucleotides match TRBD1. The germline gives CDR1 SGHNT, CDR2 YYREEE (reference sequence). The CDR3 is 15 residues long. Trimming removed 4 bases from V and 1 base from J; junction bases left unmatched: 6. CDR3 bases read: TGTGCCAGCAGCCGGGACAGGGAGAGGTCCTACGAG. Protein: CASSRDRERSYE. The complete CDR3 reads CASSRDRERSYEQYF.

This clone was seen repeatedly, ten times or more. Coverage ceases 3 residues before the CDR3 finishes, and the germline J gene fills in the end. The genes are TRBV30 and TRBJ1-5, with TRBD1 matching 7 bases. The CDR3 has 14 amino acids. Germline trimming cut 3 bases from V and 6 bases from J; bases unmatched to any gene: 8. The germline gives CDR1 GTSNPN, CDR2 SVGIG (reference sequence). The covered CDR3 bases are TGTGCCTGGAGAAAGGGGGCGGCGGGTCAGCCC. The encoded protein is CAWRKGAAGQP. The whole CDR3 sequence is CAWRKGAAGQPQHF. Supplemented by reference TRBV30 and TRBJ1-5, the full variable domain reads SQTIHQWPATLVQPVGSPLSLECTVEGTSNPNLYWYRQAAGRGLQLLFYSVGIGQISSEVPQNLSASRPQDRQFILSSKKLLLSDSGFYLCAWRKGAAGQPQHFGDGTRLSIL.

At least ten counts were recorded for this clone. The sequence runs out 3 residues before the end of the CDR3; the remainder is reconstructed from the germline J gene. The chain combines TRBV5-6 with TRBJ2-7; D is uncertain. The germline V gene encodes CDR1 SGHDT and CDR2 YYEEEE. Trimming stripped 0 bases from V and 2 bases from J, with 6 bases between. The CDR3 has 13 amino acids. The CDR3 reads CASSLDRAYEQYF. Partial CDR3 DNA: TGTGCCAGCAGCTTGGACAGAGCCTACGAG.

This clone came up many times. The read comes to an end 3 residues before the CDR3 does, leaving the germline J gene to fill in the end. The V and J genes are TRBV4-1 and TRBJ2-7; D may be TRBD1 (5 bases). The CDR3 is 14 amino acids. The germline gives CDR1 MGHRA, CDR2 YSYEKL. Trimming took 2 bases from V and 2 from J, leaving 10 bases between them. The CDR3 spells CASSQWKGTYEQYF. The sequenced part of the CDR3 DNA is TGCGCCAGCAGCCAATGGAAGGGGACCTACGAG.

This clone showed up many times. The read comes to an end 3 residues before the CDR3 does, leaving the germline J gene to fill in the end. The J gene is TRBJ1-5, the V gene TRBV5-1; tentatively, D is TRBD1 (6 bases). Germline values: CDR1 SGHRS, CDR2 YFSETQ. With 4 bases removed from V and 5 bases from J, the gap between germline ends came to 19 bases. This CDR3 region has 16 residues. CDR3: CASSPGSGGAYQPQHF. The sequenced CDR3 bases are TGCGCCAGCAGCCCCGGTTCGGGGGGCGCTTATCAGCCC.

This clone was counted many times. With the read ending 3 residues before the CDR3 end, the germline J gene is used to fill in that end. Other DNA sequences of this sample code for an identical CDR3. The V gene is TRBV7-9, the J gene TRBJ1-4; TRBD1 matches at 8 bases. Germline CDR1 SEHNR, CDR2 FQNEAQ (reference sequence). The CDR3 consists of 14 residues. The J segment lost 8 bases and the V segment lost 5 bases, leaving 7 bases of the junction unmatched. The CDR3 bases that were read are TGTGCCAGCAGCCGACAGGGGCCAGTCGAAAAA. Its translation is CASSRQGPVEK. The CDR3 in its entirety is CASSRQGPVEKLFF.

In this sample, this clone turned up many times. Sequencing ends 3 residues short of the CDR3 end; the germline J gene provides the rest. This chain uses TRBV11-2 with TRBJ1-5, with D perhaps TRBD1 (6 bases). The CDR3 length is 15 residues. Per germline, CDR1 SGHAT and CDR2 FQNNGV. Trimming pared 0 bases from V and 7 bases from J, leaving 13 bases between. CDR3 bases read: TGTGCCAGCAGCTTAGATGGCAGGGGACGACAGCCC. Translated, it gives CASSLDGRGRQP. The whole CDR3 region reads CASSLDGRGRQPQHF.

This clone was observed at least ten times. The CDR3 extends 3 residues past the end of the read, so its final part is completed from the germline J gene. The chain uses TRBV20-1 and TRBJ2-3, with 8 positions matching TRBD2. This CDR3 spans 15 amino acids. The V gene's germline CDR1 is DFQATT and CDR2 SNEGSKA (reference sequence). V was pared by 1 base and J by 2 bases, with 5 bases of the junction left unmatched. Partial CDR3 DNA: TGCAGTGCTAGAGCACCGGGACTAGACACAGATACG. Protein sequence: CSARAPGLDTDT. The complete CDR3 reads CSARAPGLDTDTQYF.

This clone occurred many times. Coverage ceases 3 residues before the CDR3 finishes, and the germline J gene fills in the end. The chain couples TRBV6-4 to TRBJ2-2; perhaps TRBD2 as D (5 bases). The CDR3 has 16 residues. Germline loops: CDR1 MRHNA, CDR2 SNTAGT. Trimming removed 6 bases from V and 0 bases from J, with 14 bases in between. The CDR3 loop reads CASSKADETNTGELFF. The CDR3 bases that were read are TGTGCCAGCAGCAAAGCGGACGAGACGAACACCGGGGAG.

This clone was seen ten or more times. The CDR3 end lies 3 residues beyond the end of the read and is filled in from the germline J gene. Additional DNA sequences in this sample encode the identical CDR3. This chain uses TRBV20-1 with TRBJ2-7; TRBD2 matches at 9 bases. Germline values: CDR1 DFQATT, CDR2 SNEGSKA (reference sequence). Unmatched junction bases numbered 6, after V lost 0 bases and J lost 3 bases. This CDR3 is 15 amino acids long. The part of the CDR3 DNA that was read is TGCAGTGCTAGAGATCTAGTAGCGGGAGTCTACGAG. This codes for CSARDLVAGVYE. The full CDR3 reads CSARDLVAGVYEQYF.

At least ten counts were recorded for this clone. The DNA ends 3 residues before the CDR3 does, and the rest of the CDR3 is filled in from the germline J gene. The chain carries TRBV10-3 and TRBJ2-7; D uncertain. V dropped 2 bases and J dropped 5 bases, with 13 bases sitting between them. The CDR3 has 14 residues. The germline V gene encodes CDR1 ENHRY and CDR2 SYGVKD. The CDR3 sequence is CAISERAQSNEQYF. The CDR3 bases that were read are TGTGCCATCAGTGAGAGGGCCCAATCAAACGAG.

This clone has ten or more counts. The CDR3 end falls 3 residues outside the read, so it is completed with the germline J gene. The chain combines TRBV12-3 or TRBV12-4 with TRBJ1-5; D might be TRBD1 (5 bases). The CDR3 is made up of 15 amino acids. Trimming took 7 bases from V and 3 from J, leaving 16 bases between them. Incomplete CDR3 DNA: TGTGCCAGCACTATGGGAACAGGTAACAATCAGCCC. Translation gives CASTMGTGNNQP. In full, the CDR3 is CASTMGTGNNQPQHF.